This TCR beta chain was recovered during a study of cytomegalovirus exposure and HLA in healthy donors. Across the study: Of the donors genotyped, approximately 410 in all, about 82% fell in the Caucasian-associated ancestry cluster. Study-wide findings and caveats: An analysis done earlier found most TCR beta V segments productive about 90% or about 30% of the time. Follow-up analysis later connected one missense variant in DCLRE1C with trimming of TCR beta V- and J-genes.

In germline, CDR1 is SGHDT, CDR2 YYEEEE. The CDR3 is made up of 14 amino acids. Trimming took 1 base from V and 6 from J, leaving 13 bases between them. Primers included in the PCR were 60 Vbeta and 13 Jbeta primers. TCRdb keeps only in-frame clones here, not all; method: immunoSEQ multiplex PCR. The sample has 80,000 to 100,000 clones, about 81% seen once. This clone has a handful of counts. As yet, its antigen is unknown. The material sequenced was PBMCs. This chain links TRBV5-6 with TRBJ1-1; maybe TRBD1 (5 bases). This clonotype was obtained from a man in his forties or fifties in good health and CMV-seronegative. CDR3 amino acids: CASSLTGVSPEAFF. Here the CDR3 DNA reads TGTGCCAGCAGCTTGACGGGGGTCTCACCTGAAGCTTTCTTT.